This T cell receptor (beta chain) appears in the sequencing data of a study of blood T cells in healthy people across ages. Isolated per sample were at least 6 million PBMCs. The authors ran a second PCR of about 6 to 11 cycles using a sample-barcoded 5' primer and a J-beta primer mix. TCRdb re-derived calls from the 5' RACE reads in MiXCR, one entry per CDR3 protein. The sample contains about 560,000 distinct CDR3 sequences, about a quarter of which appear only once. The V end lost 0 bases, the J end lost 0 bases, and 23 bases lay between the germline ends. CDR1 SGHVS and CDR2 FQNEAQ come from the germline V gene. CDR3 length: 20 residues. This clonotype is a singleton in its sample. Its antigen is not known. Findings and limits, study-wide: Higher diversity and more naive CD4+ cells were features of long-lived donors, compared to aged donors. Observed TCR beta diversity showed a strong correlation with the percentage of naive T cells as measured by flow cytometry.

These data also featured in a second study, about T cells of mothers and their children. This second report adds: Reverse transcription into cDNA received all extracted RNA, at approximately 1.5 ug per 15 ul.

Sequences were obtained from blood. This TCR was recovered from a boy younger than 10 in good health. The chain recombines TRBV7-8 with TRBJ1-2; D perhaps matches TRBD1 (6 bases). CDR3 sequence (DNA): TGTGCCAGCAGCTTAGCGACGGGGGGACGGCAGGGGACCTCTAACTATGGCTACACCTTC. Translation gives CASSLATGGRQGTSNYGYTF.